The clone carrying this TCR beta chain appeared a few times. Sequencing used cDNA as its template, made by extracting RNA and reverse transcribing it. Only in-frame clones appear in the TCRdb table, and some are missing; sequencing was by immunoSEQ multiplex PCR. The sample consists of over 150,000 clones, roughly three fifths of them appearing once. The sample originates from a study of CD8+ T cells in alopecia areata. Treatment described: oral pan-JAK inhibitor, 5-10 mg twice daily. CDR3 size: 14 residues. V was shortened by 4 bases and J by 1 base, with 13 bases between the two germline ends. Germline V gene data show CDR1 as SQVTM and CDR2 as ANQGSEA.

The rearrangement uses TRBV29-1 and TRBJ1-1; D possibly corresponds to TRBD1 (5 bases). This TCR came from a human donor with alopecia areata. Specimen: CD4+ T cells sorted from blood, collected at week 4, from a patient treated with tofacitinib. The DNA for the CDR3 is TGCAGCGTTGTCTTGGGGCTTGGGAACACTGAAGCTTTCTTT. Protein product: CSVVLGLGNTEAFF.